The 18 T cell receptor beta chains reported below all come from one sample, sequenced in a study of cytomegalovirus exposure and HLA in healthy donors. It was with 60 Vbeta and 13 Jbeta primers that the PCR ran. Sequencing used immunoSEQ multiplex PCR; TCRdb keeps in-frame clones, though not all of them. Here the sample spans 150,000 or so clones, roughly 80% being singletons. Input material: PBMCs. These receptors all come from a young man in good health and CMV-seropositive.

This chain joins TRBV7-9 and TRBJ2-5; 9 bases line up with TRBD2. CDR3 length: 15 residues. The V and J ends lost 2 bases and 5 bases, in that order; junction bases with no gene match: 6. Germline V gene lookup returns CDR1 SEHNR and CDR2 FQNEAQ (reference sequence). CDR3 DNA sequence: TGTGCCAGCAGCTTAAGCGGGAGGTCGCGGGAGACCCAGTACTTC. Its protein product is CASSLSGRSRETQYF.

V and J are TRBV28 and TRBJ1-5; unclear D gene. The germline V gene has CDR1 MDHEN and CDR2 SYDVKM. The CDR3 length is 14 residues. V dropped 6 bases and J dropped 3 bases, with 12 bases sitting between them. In DNA form, the CDR3 reads TGTGCCAGCAGGTGGGCCTTGGACAATCAGCCCCAGCATTTT. Residues: CASRWALDNQPQHF.

The chain combines TRBV9 with TRBJ2-1; 8 nucleotides agree with TRBD2. CDR3 size: 15 residues. From germline, CDR1 is SGDLS and CDR2 YYNGEE. V dropped 3 bases and J dropped 6; count of bases not matched to a gene: 8. The CDR3, as DNA: TGTGCCAGCAGCGACAGCGGGAGAATAGGCAATGAGCAGTTCTTC. This encodes CASSDSGRIGNEQFF.

V and J are TRBV12-5 and TRBJ2-3; 9 bases are shared with TRBD1. Germline values: CDR1 LGHNT, CDR2 FRNRAP. This CDR3 region has 15 residues. V lost 6 bases to trimming and J lost 5 bases; unmatched junction nucleotides: 9. The CDR3 loop reads CASGLTGGRGDTQYF. CDR3 DNA sequence: TGTGCTAGTGGCCTAACAGGGGGCCGGGGAGATACGCAGTATTTT.

The chain is built from TRBV5-1 and TRBJ2-5, with 10 bases aligning to TRBD2. Trimming removed 3 bases from V and 13 bases from J; junction bases left unmatched: 21. Germline V gives CDR1 SGHRS, CDR2 YFSETQ. This CDR3 region has 17 residues. CDR3 nucleotide sequence: TGCGCCAGCAGCTCGGGAAAGAGTACTAGCGGGGTCTCGGAGGGGTACTTC. It translates to CASSSGKSTSGVSEGYF.

The CDR3 is CASSSRDNPYEQYF. DNA for the CDR3: TGTGCCAGCAGCTCGAGGGACAATCCCTACGAGCAGTACTTC. The chain combines TRBV5-5 with TRBJ2-7; a weak D match, TRBD1 (6 bases). The CDR3 is 14 amino acids. Between the trimmed V and J ends, which lost 3 bases and 2 bases, there was a span of 12 bases. Germline CDR1 SGHKS, CDR2 YYEKEE (reference sequence).

This clone was counted between two and nine times. This chain uses TRBV7-9 with TRBJ2-1, with D possibly being TRBD1 (5 bases). The CDR3 totals 13 residues. Trimming took off 5 bases at V and 8 bases at J, with 13 bases between the two ends. Germline CDR1 and CDR2: SEHNR and FQNEAQ (reference sequence). CDR3 bases: TGTGCCAGCAGCCCAGAACAGGCCGATGAGCAGTTCTTC. The encoded protein is CASSPEQADEQFF. Supplemented by reference TRBV7-9 and TRBJ2-1, the full variable domain reads DTGVSQNPRHKITKRGQNVTFRCDPISEHNRLYWYRQTLGQGPEFLTYFQNEAQLEKSRLLSDRFSAERPKGSFSTLEIQRTEQGDSAMYLCASSPEQADEQFFGPGTRLTVL.

The chain joins TRBV11-3 to TRBJ1-1; the match to TRBD1 covers 7 bases. The CDR3 is 12 amino acids. Germline CDR1 reads SGHNT; CDR2 reads YENEEA. The V and J ends lost 7 bases and 5 bases, in that order; junction bases with no gene match: 4. The CDR3: CASKGAGTEAFF. The CDR3 coding sequence is TGTGCCAGCAAGGGGGCTGGGACTGAAGCTTTCTTT.

The chain joins TRBV28 to TRBJ2-7; TRBD2 might be the D (5 bases). Germline V lookup: CDR1 MDHEN, CDR2 SYDVKM. The CDR3 spans 14 residues. V was cut by 3 bases and J by 6 bases, with 15 bases left in between. CDR3 sequence reads: CASSFGVRAFEQYF. As DNA, the CDR3 is TGTGCCAGCAGTTTTGGGGTGCGGGCATTCGAGCAGTACTTC.

V usage is TRBV4-1 and J usage is TRBJ2-1, with TRBD2 matching over 9 bases. CDR1 is MGHRA and CDR2 is YSYEKL in the germline V gene. J lost 4 bases, V lost 0 bases, and 4 bases had no gene match. This CDR3 has 16 amino acids. CDR3 DNA sequence: TGCGCCAGCAGCCAAGATCTAGCGGGATGGTACAATGAGCAGTTCTTC. The encoded protein is CASSQDLAGWYNEQFF.

The J gene is TRBJ2-1, the V gene TRBV5-1; 12 positions agree with TRBD2. The CDR3 has 17 residues. Germline values: CDR1 SGHRS, CDR2 YFSETQ. V lost 0 bases and J lost 6; bases outside the gene matches: 7. CDR3 in amino acids: CASSLATSGRIFNEQFF. The CDR3 DNA reads as TGCGCCAGCAGCTTGGCAACTAGCGGGAGGATTTTCAATGAGCAGTTCTTC.

About this clone itself: The junction does not match germline at one end; this may be a read error. This same CDR3 is encoded by further DNA sequences in the sample. The chain recombines TRBV5-6 with TRBJ2-5; TRBD1 matches 7 bases. The CDR3 is made up of 15 amino acids. Germline V gene data show CDR1 as SGHDT and CDR2 as YYEEEE. Here the CDR3 DNA reads TGCGCCAGCAGCTTGGAAAAGGGGGCTTGGGAGACCCAGTACTTC. Protein sequence: CASSLEKGAWETQYF. Filled out from reference TRBV5-6 and TRBJ2-5, the complete variable domain reads DAGVTQSPTHLIKTRGQQVTLRCSPKSGHDTVSWYQQALGQGPQFIFQYYEEEERQRGNFPDRFSGHQFPNYSSELNVNALLLGDSALYLCASSLEKGAWETQYFGPGTRLLVL.

The V gene is TRBV27, the J gene TRBJ2-1, with D possibly being TRBD2 (5 bases). The CDR3 runs 14 residues. The V end was cut by 5 bases, the J end by 5 bases, with 13 bases between. The germline CDR1 and CDR2 sequences are MNHEY and SMNVEV (reference sequence). The CDR3 DNA reads as TGTGCCAGCAGTCGGAAGACTACCCACAATGAGCAGTTCTTC. Translated: CASSRKTTHNEQFF.

The chain carries TRBV11-3 and TRBJ2-1; D uncertain. The CDR3 runs 13 residues. Germline V lookup: CDR1 SGHNT, CDR2 YENEEA. The V end lost 1 base, the J end lost 6 bases, and 7 bases lay between the germline ends. CDR3 sequence reads: CASSLGPPNEQFF. CDR3 in DNA: TGTGCCAGCAGCTTAGGGCCACCCAATGAGCAGTTCTTC.

In nucleotides, the CDR3 is TGTGCCAGCAGTATTTGGGACACCAACTATGGCTACACCTTC. The encoded protein is CASSIWDTNYGYTF. V is TRBV5-5 and J is TRBJ1-2, with D tentatively TRBD1 (6 bases). Trimming shortened V by 5 bases and J by 2 bases, and 13 bases separated the two germline ends. This CDR3 has 14 amino acids. CDR1 and CDR2 (germline): SGHKS, YYEKEE (reference sequence). The whole variable domain, filled in from reference TRBV5-5 and TRBJ1-2, reads DAGVTQSPTHLIKTRGQQVTLRCSPISGHKSVSWYQQVLGQGPQFIFQYYEKEERGRGNFPDRFSARQFPNYSSELNVNALLLGDSALYLCASSIWDTNYGYTFGSGTRLTVV.

V usage is TRBV28 and J usage is TRBJ1-1, with D tentatively TRBD1 (5 bases). There are 14 residues in the CDR3. Germline V gene data show CDR1 as MDHEN and CDR2 as SYDVKM. V was pared by 4 bases and J by 3 bases, with 12 bases between. The CDR3 region is CASSSVGGDTEAFF. For the CDR3, the DNA is TGTGCCAGCAGTTCGGTCGGGGGGGACACTGAAGCTTTCTTT.

The rearrangement uses TRBV7-8 and TRBJ1-1; D is uncertain. Germline CDR1 is SGHVS and CDR2 is FQNEAQ. This CDR3 is 13 amino acids long. V gave up 1 base and J gave up 10 bases, with 13 bases separating them. This CDR3 is CASSLVRPKAAFF. The CDR3 nucleotides are TGTGCCAGCAGCTTAGTACGCCCCAAAGCAGCTTTCTTT.

The chain combines TRBV19 with TRBJ2-5, with D maybe TRBD1 (6 bases). CDR1 and CDR2 from the germline V gene are LNHDA and SQIVND (reference sequence). This CDR3 is built from 15 residues. V was cut by 9 bases and J by 5 bases, with 22 bases left in between. The DNA of the CDR3 is TGTGCCAGCAAACCCGAGGACAGTCGGCCGGAGACCCAGTACTTC. It is translated as CASKPEDSRPETQYF.